The 23 T cell receptor beta chains listed next were all sequenced from one sample in a study of blood T cell repertoires in COVID-19. Assay used: immunoSEQ multiplex PCR; TCRdb lists only in-frame clones, some missing. Altogether approximately 290,000 clones are present, under 90% being singletons, with the ten largest covering roughly 11%. What was sequenced was peripheral blood. The receptors were gathered from a woman in her 30s with COVID-19, enrolled during active disease.

This chain joins TRBV2 and TRBJ2-5; the D gene is possibly TRBD2 (5 bases). From germline, CDR1 is SNHLY and CDR2 FYNNEI. The germline V and J ends were trimmed by 6 bases and 6 bases, with 20 bases remaining between them. CDR3 length: 15 amino acids. CDR3 bases: TGTGCCAGCAGCCTATCGTACGGACCGGGGAAGACCCAGTACTTC. This encodes CASSLSYGPGKTQYF.

This chain joins TRBV27 and TRBJ2-3; no clear D. Trimming removed 5 bases from V and 6 bases from J, with 12 bases in between. The CDR3 extends over 13 amino acids. CDR1 MNHEY and CDR2 SMNVEV come from the germline V gene (reference sequence). The CDR3 protein is CASSLHNSDTQYF. CDR3 DNA: TGTGCCAGCAGTCTACACAACAGTGATACGCAGTATTTT.

The CDR3 DNA is TGCGCCAGCAGCTTAGGAACTAGCGGGAGCTGGACGCAGTATTTT. Translating gives CASSLGTSGSWTQYF. The chain employs TRBV5-1 and TRBJ2-3; TRBD2 matches at 11 bases. CDR3 size: 15 residues. Trimming removed 2 bases from V and 9 bases from J; junction bases left unmatched: 8. Germline CDR1 is SGHRS and CDR2 is YFSETQ.

The rearrangement joins TRBV7-9 to TRBJ1-1; a possible D gene is TRBD1 (6 bases). V was clipped by 5 bases and J by 2 bases, with 9 bases between them. This CDR3 region has 13 residues. Germline assignment: CDR1 SEHNR and CDR2 FQNEAQ (reference sequence). The CDR3 DNA follows: TGTGCCAGCAGCCCGGGGGGCAACACTGAAGCTTTCTTT. Its translation: CASSPGGNTEAFF.

The chain is built from TRBV2 and TRBJ1-4, with D unresolved. V lost 7 bases, J lost 3 bases, and 6 bases lay in between. The CDR3 length is 12 residues. The V gene's germline CDR1 is SNHLY and CDR2 FYNNEI. The CDR3 sequence is CASTGANEKLFF. In nucleotides, the CDR3 is TGTGCCAGCACCGGAGCTAATGAAAAACTGTTTTTT. The complete variable domain, with remaining parts taken from reference TRBV2 and TRBJ1-4, reads EPEVTQTPSHQVTQMGQEVILRCVPISNHLYFYWYRQILGQKVEFLVSFYNNEISEKSEIFDDQFSVERPDGSNFTLKIRSTKLEDSAMYFCASTGANEKLFFGSGTQLSVL.

The chain uses TRBV27 and TRBJ2-1, with 10 bases that match TRBD2. Looked up from germline, CDR1 is MNHEY and CDR2 is SMNVEV (reference sequence). This CDR3 has 16 amino acids. The trim removed 4 bases at V and 6 bases at J, leaving 9 bases unmatched. In DNA, the CDR3 is TGTGCCAGCAGTTGGAGCGGGGGGGCCTGGGGCAATGAGCAGTTCTTC. Amino acids: CASSWSGGAWGNEQFF.

The genes are TRBV2 and TRBJ2-7, with 11 nucleotides matching TRBD1. Germline assignment: CDR1 SNHLY and CDR2 FYNNEI. This CDR3 is built from 14 residues. V lost 7 bases, J lost 1 base, and 3 bases stayed unmatched. The CDR3, as DNA: TGTGCCAGCACGTGGGACAGGGGGTCCTACGAGCAGTACTTC. It encodes CASTWDRGSYEQYF.

The chain recombines TRBV21-1 with TRBJ2-3; the table gives TRBD2 as D, unverified against the DNA. TRBV21-1 is flagged as a pseudogene. This CDR3 spans 15 amino acids. CDR3 coding DNA: TGTGCCAGCAGCCCCCGGGACTGGAACACAGATACGCAGTATTTT. Its protein product is CASSPRDWNTDTQYF.

J is TRBJ1-1 and V is TRBV2; D is undetermined. Germline V gene sequence: CDR1 SNHLY, CDR2 FYNNEI. Trimming took 3 bases from V and 0 from J, leaving 14 bases between them. CDR3 length equals 16 residues. This chain's CDR3 is CASSETTAAMNTEAFF. The CDR3 DNA reads TGTGCCAGCAGTGAGACAACTGCAGCTATGAACACTGAAGCTTTCTTT.

This chain uses TRBV6-5 with TRBJ1-1, with 9 nucleotides matching TRBD1. This CDR3 region has 14 residues. The germline gives CDR1 MNHEY, CDR2 SVGAGI. Trimming cost V 6 bases and J 6 bases; bases outside gene matches: 8. The CDR3 protein is CASSLRQGVSEAFF. The CDR3 DNA is TGTGCCAGCAGCCTTAGACAGGGGGTCTCTGAAGCTTTCTTT.

The gene calls are TRBV15 and TRBJ2-1; 8 bases agree with TRBD2. Looked up from germline, CDR1 is LNHNV and CDR2 is YYDKDF (reference sequence). The CDR3 is 15 amino acids. Losses at the gene ends were 6 bases for V and 5 bases for J; bases not matched to a gene: 9. DNA of the CDR3: TGTGCCACCAGTGGAGGGAGACTAGCGAACAATGAGCAGTTCTTC. This codes for CATSGGRLANNEQFF.

The chain carries TRBV18 and TRBJ1-5, with a possible D match to TRBD1 (5 bases). The CDR3 loop spans 14 amino acids. CDR1 is KGHSH and CDR2 is LQKENI in the germline V gene. V was pared by 2 bases and J by 4 bases, with 9 bases between. The CDR3: CASSPWGENQPQHF. For the CDR3, the DNA is TGTGCCAGCTCACCATGGGGGGAAAATCAGCCCCAGCATTTT. Drawing the rest from reference TRBV18 and TRBJ1-5, the complete variable domain is NAGVMQNPRHLVRRRGQEARLRCSPMKGHSHVYWYRQLPEEGLKFMVYLQKENIIDESGMPKERFSAEFPKEGPSILRIQQVVRGDSAAYFCASSPWGENQPQHFGDGTRLSIL.

In its sample, this clone was seen once. V usage is TRBV30 and J usage is TRBJ1-1; D unresolved. The V end was cut by 4 bases, the J end by 1 base, with 10 bases between. The CDR3 has 13 residues. CDR1 and CDR2 from the germline V gene are GTSNPN and SVGIG (reference sequence). In DNA form, the CDR3 reads TGTGCCTGGATCGGGTCCCCGAACACTGAAGCTTTCTTT. It yields the protein CAWIGSPNTEAFF.

This rearrangement joins TRBV2 to TRBJ2-7, with 11 bases lining up with TRBD2. Germline CDR1 is SNHLY and CDR2 is FYNNEI. The length of the CDR3 is 15 residues. V lost 2 bases and J lost 3; bases outside the gene matches: 3. CDR3 sequence reads: CASSESGTSGYEQYF. The CDR3 DNA is TGTGCCAGCAGTGAATCCGGGACTAGCGGCTACGAGCAGTACTTC.

CDR3 coding DNA: TGTGCCAGCAGTCCCGTCGGTGTAGCGGGGGGACGAGCAGATACGCAGTATTTT. Amino acids: CASSPVGVAGGRADTQYF. This chain joins TRBV28 and TRBJ2-3, with 10 positions matching TRBD2. CDR1 is MDHEN and CDR2 is SYDVKM in the germline V gene. Trimming took 5 bases from V and 4 from J; bases not matched to a gene: 15. This CDR3 spans 18 amino acids.

This clone was picked up one time. The chain recombines TRBV5-1 with TRBJ2-1, with TRBD1 matching 10 bases. Trimming removed 4 bases from V and 8 bases from J; junction bases left unmatched: 9. Germline CDR1 SGHRS, CDR2 YFSETQ. The CDR3 is made up of 15 amino acids. CDR3 nucleotide sequence: TGCGCCAGCAGCGGAGGGACAGGGGTTTGGGATGAGCAGTTCTTC. As protein: CASSGGTGVWDEQFF.

The J gene is TRBJ2-3, the V gene TRBV29-1; maybe TRBD1 (6 bases). The CDR3 is made up of 13 amino acids. The germline CDR1 and CDR2 sequences are SQVTM and ANQGSEA. Trimming took 4 bases from V and 4 from J, leaving 12 bases between them. CDR3 sequence (DNA): TGCAGCGTTGCTCAGACAGGAGCAGATACGCAGTATTTT. Its translation is CSVAQTGADTQYF.

The rearrangement links TRBV27 to TRBJ1-2; a weak D match, TRBD1 (5 bases). The CDR3 consists of 14 residues. Deletions cut 6 bases from V and 0 bases from J, with 11 bases between. Germline V gives CDR1 MNHEY, CDR2 SMNVEV (reference sequence). CDR3 coding DNA: TGTGCCAGCAGGTCGGTAGGGGCTAACTATGGCTACACCTTC. This gives the protein CASRSVGANYGYTF.

This clone has a single count. The genes are TRBV29-1 and TRBJ2-3; 10 bases align to TRBD1. This CDR3 contains 15 residues. V lost 1 base, J lost 3 bases, and 4 bases stayed unmatched. CDR1 is SQVTM and CDR2 is ANQGSEA in the germline V gene. Written as DNA, the CDR3 is TGCAGCGTTGAAGGAGGGGACAGGGGAACAGATACGCAGTATTTT. Amino acid sequence: CSVEGGDRGTDTQYF.

The chain has TRBV5-1 and TRBJ1-6, with a possible D match to TRBD1 (6 bases). Germline V gene data show CDR1 as SGHRS and CDR2 as YFSETQ. Trimming stripped 6 bases from V and 6 bases from J, with 19 bases between. CDR3 length: 16 amino acids. The CDR3 DNA reads as TGCGCCAGCACCCTTCAGGGCAGGGGCGGTAATTCACCCCTCCACTTT. Its translation is CASTLQGRGGNSPLHF.

The gene calls are TRBV5-5 and TRBJ1-2, with 10 bases aligning to TRBD1. The CDR3 covers 16 residues. Germline V gene sequence: CDR1 SGHKS, CDR2 YYEKEE (reference sequence). Trimming at V came to 4 bases and at J to 7 bases, leaving 13 bases not matched to a gene. CDR3 sequence (DNA): TGTGCCAGCAGCCCAGGCCGCGGGACAGGGGTTTCTGGCTACACCTTC. Its translation: CASSPGRGTGVSGYTF.

The sample holds a few counts of this clone. V gene TRBV24-1 combines with J gene TRBJ1-2, with D possibly being TRBD1 (5 bases). This CDR3 is built from 14 residues. V was clipped by 9 bases and J by 6 bases, with 19 bases between them. Germline lookup yields CDR1 KGHDR and CDR2 SFDVKD. In DNA, the CDR3 is TGTGCCACCCCCGAAGTCGTCAGGGTGAATGGCTACACCTTC. Translated, it gives CATPEVVRVNGYTF.

The chain employs TRBV6-5 and TRBJ1-2; 11 positions agree with TRBD1. This CDR3 is 15 amino acids long. V trimming: 5 bases; J trimming: 3 bases; junction bases outside the gene matches: 5. Germline loops: CDR1 MNHEY, CDR2 SVGAGI. CDR3 region: CASSPGQGADYGYTF. CDR3 nucleotides: TGTGCCAGCAGTCCCGGACAGGGGGCGGACTATGGCTACACCTTC.